This T cell receptor beta chain was identified in a study of blood T cell repertoires in COVID-19. In the study overall: Samples taken during acute and convalescent COVID-19 were collected in the United States, Italy and Spain. In each case, the material was cDNA or gDNA derived from T cells, B-cell-depleted T cells, or PBMCs.

Authors' processing steps: Researchers report that nucleated cell counts were estimated from reference gene primer amplification. Some clones are missing from TCRdb's copy, which holds only in-frame ones; the method was immunoSEQ multiplex PCR. V and J calls and clone size come straight from that table; D and trimming were deduced from the DNA. The sample holds 250,000 to 300,000 clones, 85% to 90% seen once. This clone appeared once. The length of the CDR3 is 13 residues. From germline, CDR1 is LGHNA and CDR2 YNFKEQ. V lost 5 bases and J lost 2, with 9 bases in between. This clonotype originated in a woman under 40 with COVID-19, enrolled during active disease. The chain links TRBV4-2 to TRBJ1-1; D is unclear. What was sequenced was peripheral blood. CDR3 DNA sequence: TGTGCCAGCAGCTTAGTCCCCAACACTGAAGCTTTCTTT. Residues: CASSLVPNTEAFF.